This section outlines one T cell receptor (beta chain) sequence together with its context. Germline V lookup: CDR1 LNHDA, CDR2 SQIVND (reference sequence). Trimming took off 1 base at V and 1 base at J, with 13 bases between the two ends. This CDR3 has 16 residues. This entry is derived from a study of blood T cell repertoires in COVID-19. Study at large: Sites in the United States, Italy and Spain provided acute and convalescent COVID-19 samples.

Methods used by the authors: Reference gene primer amplification gave nucleated cell count estimates. Sequencing used immunoSEQ multiplex PCR; TCRdb keeps in-frame clones, though not all of them. V and J calls plus clone size are reproduced from that table; the DNA served to infer D and trimming. The table has about 110,000 clones, approximately 80% seen once; the top ten hold around 15%. V is TRBV19 and J is TRBJ1-1; unclear D gene. The sequencing sample was made of peripheral blood. The clonotype was recovered from an older woman with acute or convalescent COVID-19. CDR3 nucleotide sequence: TGTGCCAGTAGTATAGGTTTAGGGAGAGCGAACACTGAAGCTTTCTTT. It codes for CASSIGLGRANTEAFF.